This TCR beta chain was identified during a study of blood T cells in healthy people across ages. Researchers collected roughly 10 milliliters of peripheral blood from every single donor. Together with a sample-barcoded 5' primer, a J-beta primer mix was included in a second PCR lasting roughly 6 to 12 cycles. Sequencing of every sample gave 3 million or more CDR3-containing paired-end reads. TCRdb fed the 5' RACE reads into MiXCR, producing one record per CDR3 protein. The table shows 650,000 to 1,000,000 distinct CDR3 sequences, with 30% to 45% occurring only once. Only a few counts were recorded for this clonotype. The sequence was obtained from a man between 18 and 29 years old in good health. The sample consisted of blood.

This chain's CDR3 is CASSANRQGTAFF. The CDR3 DNA reads as TGTGCCAGCAGCGCGAATAGACAGGGCACTGCTTTCTTT. The chain has TRBV9 and TRBJ1-1, with 7 bases that match TRBD1. Trimming took 3 bases from V and 11 from J; bases not matched to a gene: 10. CDR1 is SGDLS and CDR2 is YYNGEE in the germline V gene. The CDR3 sequence is 13 residues long.